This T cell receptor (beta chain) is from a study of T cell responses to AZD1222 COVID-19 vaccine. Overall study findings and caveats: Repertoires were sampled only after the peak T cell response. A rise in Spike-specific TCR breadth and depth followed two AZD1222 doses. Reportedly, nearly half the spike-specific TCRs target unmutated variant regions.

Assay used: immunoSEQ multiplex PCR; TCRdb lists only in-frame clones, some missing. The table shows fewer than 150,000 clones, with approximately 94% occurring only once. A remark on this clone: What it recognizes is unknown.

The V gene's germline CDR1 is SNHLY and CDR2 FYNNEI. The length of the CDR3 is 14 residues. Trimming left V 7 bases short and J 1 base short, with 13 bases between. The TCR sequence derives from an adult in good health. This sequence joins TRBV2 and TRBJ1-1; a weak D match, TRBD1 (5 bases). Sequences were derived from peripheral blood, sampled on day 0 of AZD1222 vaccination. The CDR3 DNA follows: TGTGCCAGCACCAGGGACCAGGGGAACACTGAAGCTTTCTTT. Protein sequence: CASTRDQGNTEAFF.